This T cell receptor beta chain originates from a study of patients and donors after allogeneic stem cell transplantation. TCRdb re-called the RT-PCR reads through MiXCR, storing one row per CDR3 protein. Among approximately 430,000 distinct CDR3 sequences listed, 16% were seen once. The sample holds many counts of this clonotype. Sequenced sample: blood, either unsorted or a sorted T cell fraction (not recorded which). This clonotype was sampled from a human donor who was either an allogeneic HSCT recipient or a stem cell or donor lymphocyte infusion donor (not recorded which). It is not recorded whose cells these are; they may come from a transplant donor.

Here the CDR3 reads CASRNHGTSRETQYF. The CDR3 DNA sequence: TGCGCCAGCAGGAACCATGGGACTAGCCGAGAGACCCAGTACTTC. J is TRBJ2-5 and V is TRBV4-1, with TRBD2 matching 9 bases. This CDR3 is built from 15 residues. The germline CDR1 and CDR2 sequences are MGHRA and YSYEKL. Trimming removed 6 bases from V and 4 bases from J; junction bases left unmatched: 9.